This record looks at one T cell receptor (beta chain) sequence and its context. This clonotype was detected a few times. Its antigen is unknown. No qualities accompany the bases; no much larger clone lies one base away. The sample comes from a study of early T cells in non-severe SARS-CoV-2 infection (dated by TCRdb to about 2021). Study-level background: Because TCR sequencing was done on bulk RNA from unsorted whole blood, the alpha and beta chains could not be paired. Results and caveats for the whole study, not just this receptor: VDJdb matching was skewed toward anti-spike CD8 responses and likely underestimated virus-specific expansions by missing private and CD4 specificities.

Libraries were constructed by 5' RACE. TCRdb records NextSeq 500 as the sequencer. In the TCR library protocol, unique molecular identifiers were attached to individual cDNA molecules to correct for PCR bias and sequencing error. Both TCR alpha and beta chains were sequenced, and tight co-correlation was observed between alpha and beta sequence abundances in each sample. Under the source paper's analysis protocol: Decombinator V4 was used to annotate TCR sequences for V gene, J gene and CDR3. Expanded TCRs were defined as changing significantly between any two time points under a Poisson model with p below 0.0001. TCR abundances were normalised to the total number of TCRs sequenced per sample and expressed as counts per million. MAIT TCRs were defined by TRAV1-2 paired with TRAJ12, TRAJ20 or TRAJ33, and iNKT TCRs by TRAV10 paired with TRAJ18. A search of VDJdb, accessed on 1 November 2021, was run for TCRs annotated to CMV, EBV and SARS-CoV-2, with TCRs annotated for multiple antigens excluded. The public reads were quality trimmed at Q25 with fastp and then assembled into clones with MiXCR by TCRdb, keeping productive beta chains. Each record represents a unique CDR3 protein, reported with the most common genes and DNA among its rows. The V and J calls reflect TCRdb's pipeline rather than the authors' work. In this sample the table shows 110,000 or so distinct CDR3 sequences, over 10% of which occur a single time. The top ten clones comprise approximately 3.1% of the sample.

The germline V gene provides CDR1 MNHEY and CDR2 SVGEGT. V sheds 5 bases and J sheds 11 bases, leaving 19 bases between their ends. CDR3 length: 14 amino acids, cysteine to phenylalanine. Kept here is only the CDR3 DNA, which spans 42 bases and is read in frame from base 1. Set within a cohort of healthcare workers in London, UK, this nested case-control study involved weekly PCR testing of nasopharyngeal swabs along with blood sampling. Healthcare workers were recruited between 23 and 31 March 2020, during the week of the UK lockdown, and were followed weekly for up to about 15 weeks. Here the chain combines TRBV6-2 or TRBV6-3 and TRBJ1-5; the D segment cannot be called with confidence. The receptor was derived from an adult who was a healthcare worker with PCR-confirmed SARS-CoV-2 infection or an uninfected control (not recorded which). What was sequenced was whole blood. The CDR3 protein sequence reads: CASSQTLSEVTQHF. The bases read TGTGCCAGCAGTCAGACACTTTCGGAAGTGACCCAGCATTTT.